This T cell receptor (beta chain) was sequenced in a study of cytomegalovirus exposure and HLA in healthy donors listed by TCRdb under 2017. Background for the entire study: According to an earlier analysis of around 600 of the donors, about 179 million T cells yielded 90 million to 130 million unique TCR beta sequences and around 280 Gb of sequence data. Among a few hundred genotyped donors of the cohort, an average of around 240,000 unique TCR beta nucleotide sequences were sequenced per donor, about a sixth of them non-productive. The later analysis used no new phenotypic data to find candidate immune exposures, relying instead on TCR beta sequences and their occurrence across donors. An early release that covered about 600 HLA-typed donors contained 300 to 350 gigabases of sequencing data and 65 million to 100 million unique TCR sequences. Donor age, sex, ethnicity and CMV serostatus were compiled together with the repertoire data. A later analysis re-examined previously published TCR beta repertoires from more than 550 donors and added high-resolution HLA genotyping to investigate patterns of TCR occurrence. Several DR-DQ haplotypes were treated as single units for association and clustering because of strong linkage in the cohort. The number of typed donors differed by locus: about 620-640 for A, B, C, DRB1 and DQB1; 522 for DQA1; about 600 for DPA1; and about 450 for DPB1. To decide whether each TCR beta V gene segment behaved as functional or pseudogenic, an earlier analysis of fewer than 750 of the donors relied on high-throughput TCR beta sequencing. Besides the first cohort of some 670 subjects, a separate validation cohort made up of 120 or so different subjects was used. HLA typing covered class I and class II loci at four-digit resolution. To predict cytomegalovirus infection status, the study brought together high-throughput TCR immunosequencing, statistical association of individual TCRs with disease status, and machine learning. The genetic ancestry cluster associated with self-reported Caucasian donors included 65% to 90% of the approximately 430 genotyped donors. The T cell repertoires of 670 or so subjects were profiled by immunosequencing and related to cytomegalovirus serostatus. A later genetic analysis used genome-wide SNP genotypes for about 55% of the 666 donors, treating that subset as a discovery cohort. Every repertoire in the discovery cohort had been generated on one and the same sequencing platform. The study aimed to test whether cataloging public T cell receptors could reveal signatures of past pathogen exposure. Study-wide findings and limitations: Because HLA typing was unavailable for some donors at each locus, only the typed subset was used in association tests. V-gene and J-gene trimming of TCR beta chains was associated with a missense DCLRE1C variant in a later genetic analysis, and the association was replicated in an independent cohort. A few of the identified cytomegalovirus-associated TCR beta chains were confirmed in vitro to be specific for cytomegalovirus antigens. According to a later analysis, TCR association rates differed among HLA loci, with DRB1 alleles showing the most associated TCRs and HLA-C alleles showing the fewest. Strong co-occurrence of HLA alleles, especially DR and DQ, made assigning TCR associations to individual alleles difficult. A cluster of highly shared sequence variants was judged likely to be a technical artifact of the sequencing pipeline. Because the 87-base-pair reads could not distinguish some IMGT-functional V segments, including TRBV6-2 and TRBV6-3, those segments were excluded. Correlated functional status among segregating V segments might be attributable to linkage disequilibrium, but an unknown experimental factor could not be ruled out. According to a later genetic analysis, donors in an Asian-associated ancestry cluster had fewer N-insertions in productive TCRs than the approximately 630-donor mean. The study listed 150 to 200 TCR beta chains as associated with cytomegalovirus. Broadly in line with IMGT annotations, most TCR beta V segments showed up in productive rearrangements about 90% or about 30% of the time in an earlier analysis of approximately 600 of the donors. In a later analysis, HLA-associated TCR beta chains showed more clonal expansion and lower generation probabilities than non-associated chains that were equally common. CMV serostatus was the only immune exposure information available for the cohort. A further reported finding was that TCR beta sequences accurately predicted the HLA-A and HLA-B alleles for most subjects in the first cohort. Several of the top co-occurrence clusters appeared to be linked to parvovirus B19, influenza, CMV and Epstein-Barr virus, according to a later analysis. The classifier was reported to diagnose cytomegalovirus status with high specificity and sensitivity in both the original and validation cohorts. This cohort had only TCR beta chains sequenced, and the lack of alpha or paired-chain data limited which features could be detected. Because counts were too low, fewer than 20 rarely observed V segments, including chromosome 9 orphons, were excluded from the earlier analysis of 587 of the donors. Most CMV-associated TCR beta chains appeared to be HLA-restricted in a later analysis, and the HLA associations seemed to be driven largely by CMV exposure. The authors suggested that the approach could potentially be extended to other disease states and immunological phenotypes. At a false discovery rate of 0.05, a later analysis linked roughly 17,000 TCR beta sequences to specific HLA alleles. Most TCR sequences were observed very rarely across donors, whereas some public TCRs were present in many individuals. The presence/absence analyses assumed that sequencing depth was roughly uniform across donors, and that assumption may not be true.

The cohort was made up of 500 to 850 healthy bone marrow donors. All cohort members were sampled while nominally healthy, although unrecorded immune exposures were likely present. The donor tested CMV seropositive and was one of the 289 seropositive cohort members. A peripheral blood sample was provided by each donor, and peripheral blood mononuclear cells were used for TCR beta sequencing. Genomic DNA extraction from the blood cell samples was performed with the Qiagen DNeasy Blood Extraction Kit. Of note for this clone: What antigen it recognizes has not been identified. Qualities for individual bases were not recorded, and no much larger clone is one base off.

Receptor amplification or capture employed the immunoSEQ multiplex PCR assay. For the multiplex PCR, a mixture combining 60 forward primers for TCR Vbeta segments and 13 reverse primers for TCR Jbeta segments was used. The CDR3 region of rearranged TCR beta genes was amplified from genomic DNA by a multiplex PCR assay. The amplified TCR beta libraries were sequenced on the Illumina HiSeq System as 87-base-pair reads. Turning to the authors' computational methods: In a later analysis, around 80 million unique TCR beta chains were counted across the approximately 640 repertoires, and approximately 9.9 million of these chains were shared by at least two donors. Raw reads were error-corrected and collapsed into unique sequences with a nearest-neighbor algorithm that merged closely related sequences to remove PCR and sequencing errors. V, D and J gene segments were assigned by aligning CDR3 sequences to IMGT reference sequences. For a sequence to be retained, a match of at least six nucleotides was required to both a V gene segment and a J gene segment. A rearrangement counted as productive if the CDR3 had no stop codons and remained in frame with V and J, and every other rearrangement counted as non-productive. CDR3 was defined according to IMGT convention as the region running from the second conserved V-encoded cysteine to the conserved J-encoded phenylalanine. The earlier analysis of 500 to 750 of the donors excluded any sequence lacking an unambiguous match to a single V gene segment. In an earlier analysis of 587 of the donors, a V segment was called functional when productive rearrangements were above 56.7%, and segregating when the standard deviation between donors exceeded 5%. To diagnose cytomegalovirus status from the catalog of TCR beta chain sequences, a statistical classification framework was built. In a later analysis, TCR nucleotide sequences were compared against IMGT/GENE-DB human TR gene sequences so that V and J genes could be assigned. Using the TCRdist pipeline, a later analysis assigned CDR3 sequences along with most-parsimonious VDJ recombination scenarios. In a later analysis, each TCR beta chain was defined by its CDR3 amino acid sequence together with its V-gene family, and reads lacking a unique V-gene family were excluded. In a later analysis, 500 to 650 highly shared, low-generation-probability nucleotide sequences were removed to address suspected cross-contamination and a sequencing artifact. In a later analysis, a clonal expansion index was calculated for each public chain from normalized within-repertoire ranks of inferred template counts. In a later analysis, generation probabilities were computed using a VDJ recombination model fitted to out-of-frame rearrangements, and the results were checked against IGoR. A later analysis scored TCR-TCR, TCR-HLA and TCR-CMV co-occurrence with hypergeometric tests, applying a repertoire-size bias correction to TCR pairs. To estimate false discovery rates, a later analysis permuted the HLA or CMV assignments 20 times. In a later analysis, co-occurring TCRs were grouped with DBSCAN, and TCRdist sequence similarity was added when clustering was performed within HLA-allele-positive subsets. Repertoires with fewer than 30,000 or more than 120,000 public chains, plus five repertoires with anomalous nucleotide sharing, were excluded from co-occurrence clustering. TCRdb holds this immuneACCESS table with in-frame rearrangements only. Some clones are missing; in checked studies, unresolved V genes explain under half, and the rest has no known cause. V and J calls and clone size are as listed in that table; D and trimming were resolved from the DNA. Recorded for this sample are about 160,000 clones; approximately 80% of them occurred a single time. The ten largest clones add up to roughly 6.3% of the sample.

There are 15 amino acids in the CDR3, from cysteine to phenylalanine inclusive. Only CDR3 DNA is held: 45 bases, read in frame from base 1. According to the germline V gene, CDR1 reads ENHRY and CDR2 reads SYGVKD. Trimming leaves V shorter by 6 bases and J shorter by 4 bases, with the junction holding 6 bases beyond the gene matches. The source material was PBMCs. This TCR was recovered from a male donor in good health and CMV-seropositive. The V and J segments used are TRBV10-3 and TRBJ2-1, and 10 junctional nucleotides match TRBD2. The CDR3 region: CAISSGLATYNEQFF. The sequenced DNA: TGTGCCATCAGCTCGGGACTAGCGACTTACAATGAGCAGTTCTTC.